This T cell receptor (beta chain) was observed in a study of T cells in Graves' hyperthyroidism and ophthalmopathy. TCR beta CDR3 regions were amplified from RNA transcripts. In the first-round RT-PCR of the TCR CDR3, the HTBI primer set was used. Each CDR3 protein is one row after TCRdb ran MiXCR on the multiplex PCR reads. Here the sample spans 340,000 or so distinct CDR3 sequences, 21% being singletons. This clonotype was obtained from a woman in her forties or fifties with Graves' hyperthyroidism. The sample was blood.

CDR3 nucleotides: TGTGCCATCAGTGGTACAGGGTTTAACGGGGAGCTGTTTTTT. Amino acids: CAISGTGFNGELFF. V gene TRBV10-3 combines with J gene TRBJ2-2; TRBD1 might be the D (6 bases). Germline assignment: CDR1 ENHRY and CDR2 SYGVKD. V lost 4 bases and J 7 bases, leaving 13 bases between the germline ends. This CDR3 has 14 amino acids.